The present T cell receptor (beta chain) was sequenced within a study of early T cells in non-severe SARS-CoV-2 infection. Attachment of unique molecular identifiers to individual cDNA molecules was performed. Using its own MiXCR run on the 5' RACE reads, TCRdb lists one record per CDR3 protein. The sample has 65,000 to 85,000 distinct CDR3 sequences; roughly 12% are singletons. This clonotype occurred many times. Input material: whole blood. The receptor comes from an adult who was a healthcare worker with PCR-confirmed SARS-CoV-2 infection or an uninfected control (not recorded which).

The CDR3: CSGQGLNTEAFF. CDR3 DNA: TGCAGCGGGCAGGGGTTGAACACTGAAGCTTTCTTT. V and J are TRBV29-1 and TRBJ1-1, with D possibly matching TRBD1 (6 bases). This CDR3 contains 12 residues. V dropped 7 bases and J dropped 0 bases, with 9 bases sitting between them. Germline V CDR1 and CDR2: SQVTM, ANQGSEA.